Following are 10 T cell receptor beta chains from one sample sequenced in a study of human T cells and chemical hapten exposure. TCRdb itself ran the RACE reads through MiXCR, one entry per CDR3 protein. The sample shows about 270,000 distinct CDR3 sequences, just under 8% of them seen only once. Time point in this sample: pre-sensitization, week 0. Treatment noted: therapeutic diphenylcyclopropenone sensitization with weekly scalp DPC. The sample in question was whole blood, obtained in connection with sensitization to the hapten diphenylcyclopropenone (DPC). The receptors originated from a man younger than 35 with alopecia areata. Some clones in this sample may be carry-over from other donors' samples.

This clonotype showed up just a few times. The chain links TRBV15 to TRBJ1-1, with D perhaps TRBD1 (6 bases). The V gene's germline CDR1 is LNHNV and CDR2 YYDKDF (reference sequence). V lost 1 base and J lost 0, with 12 bases in between. This CDR3 has 16 amino acids. The CDR3 loop reads CATSRGTGTMNTEAFF. Here the CDR3 DNA reads TGTGCCACCAGCAGAGGAACAGGGACCATGAACACTGAAGCTTTCTTT.

The chain recombines TRBV11-2 with TRBJ2-3; 7 positions match TRBD2. Unmatched junction bases numbered 14, after V lost 5 bases and J lost 0 bases. Looked up from germline, CDR1 is SGHAT and CDR2 is FQNNGV. The CDR3 has 18 amino acids. For the CDR3, the DNA is TGTGCCAGCAGCGTATCCCACGTTTGGGGGGGAAGCACAGATACGCAGTATTTT. Protein: CASSVSHVWGGSTDTQYF.

This clonotype has just a few counts. The chain uses TRBV4-3 and TRBJ1-1; D uncertain. The germline V and J ends were trimmed by 0 bases and 1 base, with 9 bases remaining between them. CDR1 is LGHNA and CDR2 is YSLEER in the germline V gene. The CDR3 is 15 residues long. The CDR3 DNA follows: TGCGCCAGCAGCCAAGAATTTACGGAGAACACTGAAGCTTTCTTT. The encoded protein is CASSQEFTENTEAFF.

The V and J genes are TRBV6-1 and TRBJ2-3, with 9 bases matching TRBD2. This CDR3 has 15 amino acids. The V gene end was trimmed by 2 bases and the J gene end by 6 bases; junction bases not matched to a gene: 6. CDR1 is MNHNS, CDR2 SASEGT, per germline. The CDR3 protein is CASSEFCGGADTQYF. The DNA of the CDR3 is TGTGCCAGCAGTGAATTTTGCGGGGGGGCCGATACGCAGTATTTT.

The sample holds many counts of this clonotype. The CDR3 spells CASRLVGRSDEKLFF. CDR3 coding DNA: TGTGCCAGCAGGCTGGTGGGCCGATCGGATGAAAAACTGTTTTTT. This chain joins TRBV6-1 and TRBJ1-4; no firm D call. The length of the CDR3 is 15 residues. Trimming shortened V by 6 bases and J by 6 bases, and 17 bases separated the two germline ends. CDR1 and CDR2 (germline): MNHNS, SASEGT.

The V call is TRBV6-6, the J call TRBJ2-2; a weak D match, TRBD2 (6 bases). V gave up 6 bases and J gave up 1 base, with 9 bases separating them. The length of the CDR3 is 14 residues. Germline CDR1 and CDR2: MNHNY and SVGAGI (reference sequence). Here the CDR3 DNA reads TGTGCCAGCAGCCCGCGGGGGAACACCGGGGAGCTGTTTTTT. It yields the protein CASSPRGNTGELFF.

This clonotype was detected a few times. This chain joins TRBV10-3 and TRBJ2-7, with a possible D match to TRBD2 (6 bases). The CDR3 is 14 residues long. Trimming shortened V by 10 bases and J by 2 bases, and 18 bases separated the two germline ends. CDR1 is ENHRY and CDR2 is SYGVKD in the germline V gene. This chain's CDR3 is CATGGSGLTYEQYF. Written as DNA, the CDR3 is TGTGCCACCGGAGGGAGCGGGCTCACCTACGAGCAGTACTTC.

V is TRBV18 and J is TRBJ2-3, with TRBD2 identical over 9 bases. V was clipped by 2 bases and J by 3 bases; unmatched bases: 6. Germline V lookup: CDR1 KGHSH, CDR2 LQKENI. This CDR3 is 16 amino acids long. CDR3 nucleotides: TGTGCCAGCTCACCATTCGCTAGCGGGGTGACAGATACGCAGTATTTT. It specifies CASSPFASGVTDTQYF.

The rearrangement uses TRBV29-1 and TRBJ1-2, with D unresolved. V was shortened by 2 bases and J by 0 bases, with 7 bases between the two germline ends. In germline, CDR1 is SQVTM, CDR2 ANQGSEA. This CDR3 has 13 residues. CDR3 nucleotide sequence: TGCAGCGTTGAAAGGCGGACTAACTATGGCTACACCTTC. It specifies CSVERRTNYGYTF.

The sample holds a few counts of this clonotype. V gene TRBV29-1 combines with J gene TRBJ1-2, with 8 nucleotides matching TRBD1. The CDR3 spans 15 residues. V was pared by 7 bases and J by 0 bases, with 10 bases of the junction left unmatched. Germline CDR1 SQVTM, CDR2 ANQGSEA. Here the CDR3 reads CSAQGALNSNYGYTF. The CDR3 DNA follows: TGCAGCGCCCAGGGGGCACTAAACTCTAACTATGGCTACACCTTC.